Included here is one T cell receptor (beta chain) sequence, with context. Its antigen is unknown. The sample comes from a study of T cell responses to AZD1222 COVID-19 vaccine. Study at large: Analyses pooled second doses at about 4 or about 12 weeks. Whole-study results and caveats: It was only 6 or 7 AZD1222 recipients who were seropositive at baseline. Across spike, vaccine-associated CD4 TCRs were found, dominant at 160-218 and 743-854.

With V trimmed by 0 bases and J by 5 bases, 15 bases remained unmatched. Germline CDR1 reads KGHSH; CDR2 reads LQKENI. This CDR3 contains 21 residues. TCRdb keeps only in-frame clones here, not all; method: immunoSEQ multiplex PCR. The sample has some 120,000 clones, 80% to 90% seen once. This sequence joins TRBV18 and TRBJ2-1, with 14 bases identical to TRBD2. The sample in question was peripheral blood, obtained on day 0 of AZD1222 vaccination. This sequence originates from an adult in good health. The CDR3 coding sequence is TGTGCCAGCTCACCACCCCTCGTGGGACTAGCGGGGGCCGTACTAAACAATGAGCAGTTCTTC. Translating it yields CASSPPLVGLAGAVLNNEQFF.